This TCR beta chain was sequenced for a study of blood T cell repertoires in COVID-19. Measured with immunoSEQ multiplex PCR; TCRdb has only the in-frame clones, and not every one. The repertoire holds some 390,000 clones, roughly 89% seen once, with about 1.7% in the top ten. The CDR3 contains 11 residues. V gave up 5 bases and J gave up 7 bases, with 11 bases separating them. Per the germline V gene, CDR1 is GTSNPN and CDR2 is SVGIG (reference sequence). The source material was PBMCs or T cells enriched from blood (not recorded which). The receptor's source is a woman aged 25 to 45 who had recovered from COVID-19. This sequence joins TRBV30 and TRBJ1-1; possible D gene TRBD1, 6 bases. CDR3 bases: TGTGCCTGGGTACAGGGATATGAAGCTTTCTTT. Protein: CAWVQGYEAFF.